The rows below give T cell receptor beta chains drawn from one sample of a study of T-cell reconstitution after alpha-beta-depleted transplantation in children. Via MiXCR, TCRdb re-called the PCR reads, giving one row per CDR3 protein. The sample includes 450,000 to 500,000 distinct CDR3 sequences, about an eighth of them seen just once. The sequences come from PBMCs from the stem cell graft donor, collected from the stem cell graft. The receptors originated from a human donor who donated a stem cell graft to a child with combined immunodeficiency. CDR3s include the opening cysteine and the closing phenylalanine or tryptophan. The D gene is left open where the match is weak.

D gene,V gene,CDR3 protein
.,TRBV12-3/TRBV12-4,CASSSRQENTEAFF
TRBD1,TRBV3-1,CASSQDYRGPDYGYTF
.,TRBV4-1,CASSHEGGDLRNKQFF
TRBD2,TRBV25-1,CASLSGRAYNEQFF
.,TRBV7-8,CASSLEPPRLQETQYF
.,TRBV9,CASSASGGYEQFF
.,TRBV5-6,CASSLAGIIYNEQFF
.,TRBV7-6,CASSLGWGRTDTQYF
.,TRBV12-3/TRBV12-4,CASSLDPIANYGYTF
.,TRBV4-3,CASSRGVNREKETQYF
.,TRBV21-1,CASSKEVFTQEILTSSTDTQYF
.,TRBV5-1,CASTGTGYEQFF
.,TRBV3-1,CASSQTGVLTDTQYF
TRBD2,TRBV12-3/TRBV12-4,CASSSGTTRPSSYNEQFF
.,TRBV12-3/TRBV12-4,CASRSGLPGAEAFF
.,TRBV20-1,CSARDGRLSDNSPLHF
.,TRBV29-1,CSVEGLIQFF
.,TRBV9,CASSVGGLKTGELFF
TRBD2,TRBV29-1,CSSRWTSGTHSTDTQYF
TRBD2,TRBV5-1,CASSLTGGFETQYF
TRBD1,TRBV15,CATSRDRATGAYEQYF
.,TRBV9,CASSVLGELFQETQYF
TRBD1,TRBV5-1,CASSLGQGIDTQYF
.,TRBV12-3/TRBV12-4,CASSLGQGYTF
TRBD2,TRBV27,CASKLAGTTDTQYF
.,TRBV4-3,CASSQFVGNEQFF
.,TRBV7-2,CASAASTDTQYF
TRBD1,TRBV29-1,CSVGTGVYEQYF
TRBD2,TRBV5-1,CASSVVLAGTSNEQFF
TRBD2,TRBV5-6,CASSSTGTRTQYF
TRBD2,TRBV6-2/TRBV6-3,CASLSGRIGELFF
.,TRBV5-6,CASSLRTEGGNEQFF